This TCR beta chain emerged from a study of blood T cell repertoires in COVID-19 (dated by TCRdb to about 2020). General notes on the study: Collaborator samples came from the United States, Italy and Spain and covered acute and convalescent phases of COVID-19. The sample metadata nearly always contained a de-identified subject ID, COVID-19 status, age in years and sex. The repertoires were made available in a free public database intended to serve as a resource for research on the immune response to SARS-CoV-2. Deeply sampled blood TCRbeta repertoires from subjects exposed to, actively infected with, or recovered from COVID-19 were included in the dataset. Where available, HLA class I and class II types were obtained from metadata supplied by the sample provider rather than from assay-based typing. The samples were drawn from the first 160 participants of the ongoing ImmuneRACE study and from over a thousand subjects provided by 6 global collaborators. The material from the prospective study consisted of cDNA or gDNA derived from T cells, B-cell-depleted T cells, or PBMCs. Findings and caveats that apply to the study as a whole: The amount of clinical and demographic metadata varied by source and participant and was provided uncurated.

Details on this clone: Its antigen is still unknown. No much larger clone is present one base from it, and per-base qualities are unavailable. The same CDR3 arises from other DNA sequences in this sample as well.

The immunoSEQ Assay, a bias-controlled multiplex PCR, was used to amplify TCRbeta CDR3 regions from genomic DNA. Processing in the source paper ran as follows. Within the assay, amplification of reference gene primers was used to estimate how many nucleated cells each sample contained. To quantify the absolute abundance of each unique TCRbeta CDR3 rearrangement, sequence reads were collapsed and filtered. For each sample, productive Simpson clonality was calculated as the square root of Simpson's diversity index over productive rearrangements. The source is immuneACCESS, and TCRdb retained only in-frame sequences with V and J called. Part of the clones is not carried over; for the studies checked, unresolved V genes explain less than half of this, and the remainder is unexplained. The V and J calls and the clone size are those of that table, but D and trimming were determined from the DNA. In all, the sample holds 100,000 or so clones, and 85% of those were seen once. About 1.8% of the sample goes to the ten largest clones.

The collaborating institutions used their own protocols to collect whole blood in K2EDTA tubes. For TCRbeta analysis, collaborator samples were shipped as frozen whole blood, as isolated PBMCs, or as DNA extracted from either sample type. The sample consisted of peripheral blood. This clonotype originated in a woman in her seventies with active or convalescent COVID-19.

The nucleotide sequence reads TGTGCCATCAGTGAGACTAGCGGACATACTAGCACAGATACGCAGTATTTT. The encoded protein is CAISETSGHTSTDTQYF. The chain was built from TRBV10-3 and TRBJ2-3, and 8 junction bases match TRBD2. The CDR3 runs 17 residues from the cysteine to the phenylalanine. Only the CDR3 part of the read is kept: 51 bases, read in frame from the first base. V loses 2 bases at its end and J loses 0 bases; junction bases beyond the gene matches: 7. CDR1 and CDR2, per the germline V gene, are ENHRY and SYGVKD.